These 6 T cell receptor beta chains originate from one sample sequenced in a study of T cells in localized non-small cell lung cancer. The assay was immunoSEQ multiplex PCR, and TCRdb's table has in-frame clones only and misses some. The table includes 20,000 to 25,000 clones, 80% to 90% detected once. The starting material was peripheral blood, obtained before any cancer treatment. Receptors were obtained from a male donor older than 55 with stage I squamous cell lung carcinoma.

This clone was seen once. This chain joins TRBV5-1 and TRBJ1-5, with TRBD1 matching over 9 bases. The CDR3 has 15 amino acids. Unmatched junction bases numbered 4, after V lost 3 bases and J lost 3 bases. The germline V gene encodes CDR1 SGHRS and CDR2 YFSETQ. This CDR3 is CASSWGTGINQPQHF. In DNA form, the CDR3 reads TGCGCCAGCAGCTGGGGGACAGGGATCAATCAGCCCCAGCATTTT.

The chain joins TRBV6-1 to TRBJ1-2; D might be TRBD1 (6 bases). CDR1 is MNHNS and CDR2 is SASEGT in the germline V gene. This CDR3 region has 15 residues. Trimming cost V 2 bases and J 4 bases, with 14 bases left between them. CDR3 loop: CASSENWNRAYGYTF. DNA for the CDR3: TGTGCCAGCAGTGAAAATTGGAACAGGGCCTATGGCTACACCTTC.

The sample holds one count of this clone. The chain employs TRBV29-1 and TRBJ1-1, with D unresolved. CDR3 length: 8 amino acids. The germline CDR1 and CDR2 sequences are SQVTM and ANQGSEA. Trimming pared 2 bases from V and 9 bases from J, leaving 1 base between. The CDR3 DNA is TGCAGCGTTGAACAAGCTTTCTTT. Protein product: CSVEQAFF.

This clone came up once. V gene TRBV18 combines with J gene TRBJ2-2; D ambiguous. Trimming took off 6 bases at V and 5 bases at J, with 16 bases between the two ends. The CDR3 extends over 15 amino acids. Germline V gene sequence: CDR1 KGHSH, CDR2 LQKENI. CDR3 region: CASSRWQEPTGELFF. The CDR3 bases are TGTGCCAGCTCCCGGTGGCAGGAGCCGACCGGGGAGCTGTTTTTT.

V is TRBV19 and J is TRBJ2-3; D is possibly TRBD1 or TRBD2 (5 bases each). Trimming removed 3 bases from V and 4 bases from J, with 17 bases in between. CDR3 length: 16 amino acids. Germline CDR1 and CDR2: LNHDA and SQIVND (reference sequence). This chain's CDR3 is CASSIRDPPIADTQYF. CDR3 coding DNA: TGTGCCAGTAGTATCCGGGACCCCCCTATCGCAGATACGCAGTATTTT.

The V call is TRBV5-1, the J call TRBJ2-3, with D perhaps TRBD1 or TRBD2 (5 bases each). CDR3 length equals 14 residues. Germline CDR1 and CDR2: SGHRS and YFSETQ. Trimming cost V 4 bases and J 6 bases, with 15 bases left between them. CDR3 loop: CASSQGPVADTQYF. The CDR3 region has the DNA TGCGCCAGCAGCCAGGGACCCGTGGCCGATACGCAGTATTTT. Filled out from reference TRBV5-1 and TRBJ2-3, the complete variable domain reads KAGVTQTPRYLIKTRGQQVTLSCSPISGHRSVSWYQQTPGQGLQFLFEYFSETQRNKGNFPGRFSGRQFSNSRSEMNVSTLELGDSALYLCASSQGPVADTQYFGPGTRLTVL.